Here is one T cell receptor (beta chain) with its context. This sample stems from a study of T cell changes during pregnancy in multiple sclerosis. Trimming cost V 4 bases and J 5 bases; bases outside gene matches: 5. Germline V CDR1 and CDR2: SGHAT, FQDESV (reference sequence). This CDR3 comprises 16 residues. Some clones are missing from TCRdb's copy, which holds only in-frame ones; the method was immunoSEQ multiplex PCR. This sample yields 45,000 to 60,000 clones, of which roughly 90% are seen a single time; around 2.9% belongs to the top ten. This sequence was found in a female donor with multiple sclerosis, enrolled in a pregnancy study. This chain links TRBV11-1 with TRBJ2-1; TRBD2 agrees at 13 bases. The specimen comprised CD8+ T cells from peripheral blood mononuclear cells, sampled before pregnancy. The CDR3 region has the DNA TGTGCCAGCAGCTCAAGAACTAGCGGGGGGGACAATGAGCAGTTCTTC. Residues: CASSSRTSGGDNEQFF.